Listed below are T cell receptor beta chains from one sample, sequenced in a study of STAT5B mutations in CD4+ large granular lymphocyte leukemia. Repertoires were generated with immunoSEQ multiplex PCR, while TCRdb's copy carries only in-frame clones and drops some. The profile shows 20,000 to 25,000 clones, 70% to 75% of them singletons. Sequencing was done on a sample of CD4+ T cells from blood buffy coats. Receptors originate from a human donor in good health. The CDR3 runs from the conserved cysteine through the conserved F or W. The order of the fields is J gene, clone size, V gene, D gene, CDR3 protein, CDR3 DNA. The D gene is left open where the match is weak. Only some rows state a clone size, as once, few, many or a class for expanded clones.

j_call: TRBJ2-5
clone_size: -
v_call: TRBV18
d_call: TRBD1
cdr3_aa: CASSPPQYHRDREETQYF
cdr3_nt: TGTGCCAGCTCACCTCCACAATATCACCGGGACAGGGAAGAGACCCAGTACTTC

j_call: TRBJ1-5
clone_size: few
v_call: TRBV5-6
d_call: TRBD1
cdr3_aa: CASSSGGYSNQPQHF
cdr3_nt: TGTGCCAGCAGCTCAGGGGGGTATAGCAATCAGCCCCAGCATTTT

j_call: TRBJ2-3
clone_size: -
v_call: TRBV4-2
d_call: -
cdr3_aa: CASSQDSEGRTDTQYF
cdr3_nt: TGTGCCAGCAGCCAAGATTCAGAGGGGAGGACAGATACGCAGTATTTT

j_call: TRBJ2-1
clone_size: -
v_call: TRBV2
d_call: -
cdr3_aa: CASSPTTGGGEQFF
cdr3_nt: TGTGCCAGCAGCCCCACGACAGGAGGAGGTGAGCAGTTCTTC

j_call: TRBJ2-6
clone_size: -
v_call: TRBV5-1
d_call: TRBD2
cdr3_aa: CASSGGGQSTYSSGANVLTF
cdr3_nt: TGCGCCAGCAGCGGCGGGGGGCAATCAACCTATTCTTCTGGGGCCAACGTCCTGACTTTC

j_call: TRBJ2-7
clone_size: -
v_call: TRBV19
d_call: TRBD2
cdr3_aa: CASSTGTSAYEQYF
cdr3_nt: TGTGCCAGTAGTACGGGGACTAGCGCCTACGAGCAGTACTTC

j_call: TRBJ2-1
clone_size: few
v_call: TRBV18
d_call: -
cdr3_aa: CASSQSSYNEQFF
cdr3_nt: TGTGCCAGCTCACAGAGCTCCTACAATGAGCAGTTCTTC

j_call: TRBJ2-5
clone_size: -
v_call: TRBV18
d_call: -
cdr3_aa: CASSPHKGETQYF
cdr3_nt: TGTGCCAGCTCACCACATAAGGGGGAGACCCAGTACTTC

j_call: TRBJ1-1
clone_size: -
v_call: TRBV6-5
d_call: -
cdr3_aa: CASSYGFGRTEAFF
cdr3_nt: TGTGCCAGCAGTTACGGTTTCGGAAGGACTGAAGCTTTCTTT

j_call: TRBJ2-3
clone_size: -
v_call: TRBV4-3
d_call: -
cdr3_aa: CASSQDRVLTDTQYF
cdr3_nt: TGCGCCAGCAGCCAAGACAGGGTTCTCACAGATACGCAGTATTTT

j_call: TRBJ2-1
clone_size: -
v_call: TRBV19
d_call: -
cdr3_aa: CASSFSSQRDEQFF
cdr3_nt: TGTGCCAGTAGTTTCTCCTCACAGCGGGATGAGCAGTTCTTC

j_call: TRBJ2-3
clone_size: -
v_call: TRBV6-1
d_call: -
cdr3_aa: CASSADPLSTDTQYF
cdr3_nt: TGTGCCAGCAGTGCCGACCCCCTGAGCACAGATACGCAGTATTTT

j_call: TRBJ2-6
clone_size: once
v_call: TRBV5-5
d_call: -
cdr3_aa: CASSLAGFGGANVLTF
cdr3_nt: TGTGCCAGCAGCTTGGCTGGGTTTGGTGGGGCCAACGTCCTGACTTTC

j_call: TRBJ2-7
clone_size: -
v_call: TRBV30
d_call: TRBD1
cdr3_aa: CAWSPRQGGGQYF
cdr3_nt: TGTGCCTGGAGTCCGAGACAGGGGGGAGGGCAGTACTTC

j_call: TRBJ2-1
clone_size: -
v_call: TRBV5-1
d_call: -
cdr3_aa: CASTPDRTPYNEQFF
cdr3_nt: TGCGCCAGTACACCCGACAGGACTCCCTACAATGAGCAGTTCTTC

j_call: TRBJ1-3
clone_size: few
v_call: TRBV29-1
d_call: -
cdr3_aa: CSGGDGASGNTIYF
cdr3_nt: TGCAGCGGGGGGGACGGAGCCTCTGGAAACACCATATATTTT

j_call: TRBJ1-1
clone_size: -
v_call: TRBV18
d_call: -
cdr3_aa: CASSPREGMVSTEAFF
cdr3_nt: TGTGCCAGCTCACCCCGCGAGGGTATGGTTTCGACTGAAGCTTTCTTT

j_call: TRBJ2-2
clone_size: -
v_call: TRBV5-5
d_call: TRBD1
cdr3_aa: CASSALGTGGKTGELFF
cdr3_nt: TGTGCCAGCAGCGCACTCGGGACAGGGGGCAAGACCGGGGAGCTGTTTTTT

j_call: TRBJ2-2
clone_size: -
v_call: TRBV7-2
d_call: TRBD2
cdr3_aa: CASSPNRREIGELFF
cdr3_nt: TGTGCCAGCAGTCCAAATAGGCGGGAGATCGGGGAGCTGTTTTTT

j_call: TRBJ1-2
clone_size: few
v_call: TRBV7-9
d_call: TRBD1
cdr3_aa: CASSTTGIYGYTF
cdr3_nt: TGTGCCAGCAGCACGACAGGGATCTATGGCTACACCTTC

j_call: TRBJ2-1
clone_size: -
v_call: TRBV12-5
d_call: -
cdr3_aa: CASGLDISANEQFF
cdr3_nt: TGTGCTAGTGGTCTCGACATTAGCGCTAATGAGCAGTTCTTC

j_call: TRBJ2-3
clone_size: medium-sized
v_call: TRBV6-4
d_call: TRBD2
cdr3_aa: CASSERGGTDTQYF
cdr3_nt: TGTGCCAGCAGTGAGCGGGGGGGCACAGATACGCAGTATTTT

j_call: TRBJ2-3
clone_size: -
v_call: TRBV5-1
d_call: TRBD1
cdr3_aa: CASSLEGTGGVDTQYF
cdr3_nt: TGCGCCAGCAGCTTAGAAGGGACAGGGGGTGTCGATACGCAGTATTTT

j_call: TRBJ2-7
clone_size: few
v_call: TRBV19
d_call: TRBD2
cdr3_aa: CASNPSGRAGEQYF
cdr3_nt: TGTGCCAGTAACCCTAGCGGGAGGGCGGGGGAGCAGTACTTC

j_call: TRBJ2-1
clone_size: -
v_call: TRBV7-8
d_call: TRBD1
cdr3_aa: CASSLRAPGQGSYNEQFF
cdr3_nt: TGTGCCAGCAGCTTAAGGGCACCGGGACAGGGTTCCTACAATGAGCAGTTCTTC

j_call: TRBJ1-5
clone_size: -
v_call: TRBV10-3
d_call: TRBD1
cdr3_aa: CATSRTGQSYSNQPQHF
cdr3_nt: TGTGCCACCTCAAGGACAGGGCAATCTTATAGCAATCAGCCCCAGCATTTT

j_call: TRBJ2-4
clone_size: -
v_call: TRBV5-1
d_call: TRBD1
cdr3_aa: CASSSGQGQNIQYF
cdr3_nt: TGCGCCAGCAGCTCAGGACAGGGACAAAACATTCAGTACTTC

j_call: TRBJ2-7
clone_size: -
v_call: TRBV15
d_call: TRBD2
cdr3_aa: CATSGGTSGAYEQYF
cdr3_nt: TGTGCCACCAGCGGGGGGACTAGCGGGGCGTACGAGCAGTACTTC

j_call: TRBJ2-7
clone_size: once
v_call: TRBV5-5
d_call: -
cdr3_aa: CASSGVGSYEQYF
cdr3_nt: TGTGCCAGCAGCGGAGTGGGGTCCTACGAGCAGTACTTC